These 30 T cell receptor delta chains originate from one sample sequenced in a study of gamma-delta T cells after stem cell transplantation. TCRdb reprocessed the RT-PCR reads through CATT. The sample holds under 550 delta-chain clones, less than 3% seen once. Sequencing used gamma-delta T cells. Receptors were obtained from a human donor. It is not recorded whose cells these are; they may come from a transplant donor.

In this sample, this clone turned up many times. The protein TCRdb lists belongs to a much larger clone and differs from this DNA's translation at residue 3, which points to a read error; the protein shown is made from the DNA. CDR3: CARETLGELGDRVTDKLIF. The DNA of the CDR3 is TGTGCCCGTGAGACCCTTGGGGAGCTGGGGGATAGGGTCACCGATAAACTCATCTTT. The chain is built from TRDV2 and TRDJ1, with TRDD3 matching over 10 bases. The CDR3 runs to 19 residues. Germline V lookup: CDR1 GEAIGNYY, CDR2 EKD.

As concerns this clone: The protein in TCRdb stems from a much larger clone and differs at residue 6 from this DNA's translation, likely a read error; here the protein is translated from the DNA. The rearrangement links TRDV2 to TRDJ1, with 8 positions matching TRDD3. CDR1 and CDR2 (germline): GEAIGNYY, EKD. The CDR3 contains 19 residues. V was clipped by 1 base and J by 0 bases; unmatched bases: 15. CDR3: CACDTLLGAPGRDTDKLIF. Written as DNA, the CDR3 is TGTGCCTGTGACACGCTACTGGGGGCCCCCGGCCGGGACACCGATAAACTCATCTTT.

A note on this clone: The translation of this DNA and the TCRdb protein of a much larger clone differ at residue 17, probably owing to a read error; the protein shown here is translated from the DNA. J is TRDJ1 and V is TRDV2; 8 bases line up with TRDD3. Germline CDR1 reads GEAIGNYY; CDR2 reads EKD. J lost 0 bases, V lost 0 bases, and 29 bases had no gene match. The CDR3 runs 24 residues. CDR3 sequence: CACDTVGGLGTVSSGGLYTDKLIF. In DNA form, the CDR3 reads TGTGCCTGTGACACCGTCGGCGGTCTGGGTACCGTGTCGTCTGGGGGACTGTACACCGATAAACTCATCTTT.

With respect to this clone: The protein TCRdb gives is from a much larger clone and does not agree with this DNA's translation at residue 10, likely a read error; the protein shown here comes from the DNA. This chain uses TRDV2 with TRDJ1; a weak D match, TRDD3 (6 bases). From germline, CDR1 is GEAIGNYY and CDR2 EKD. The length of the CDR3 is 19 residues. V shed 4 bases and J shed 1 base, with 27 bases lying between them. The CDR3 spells CACETLGELRDRVTDKLIF. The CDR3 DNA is TGTGCCTGTGAGACCCTTGGGGAGCTGAGGGATAGGGTCACCGATAAACTCATCTTT.

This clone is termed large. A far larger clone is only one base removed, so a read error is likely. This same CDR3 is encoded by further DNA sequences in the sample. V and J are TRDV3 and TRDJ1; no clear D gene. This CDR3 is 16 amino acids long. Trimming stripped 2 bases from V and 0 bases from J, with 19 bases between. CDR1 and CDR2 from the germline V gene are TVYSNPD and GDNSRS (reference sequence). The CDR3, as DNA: TGTGCCTTTTTGGGCAAGTGGGCCCAGTACACCGATAAACTCATCTTT. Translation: CAFLGKWAQYTDKLIF.

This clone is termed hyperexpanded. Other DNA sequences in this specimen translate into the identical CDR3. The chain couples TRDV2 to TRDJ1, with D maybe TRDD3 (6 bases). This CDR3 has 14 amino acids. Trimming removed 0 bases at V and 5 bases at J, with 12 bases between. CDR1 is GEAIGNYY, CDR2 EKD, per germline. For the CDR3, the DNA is TGTGCCTGTGACACCGTACTGGGTCCGGATAAACTCATCTTT. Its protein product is CACDTVLGPDKLIF.

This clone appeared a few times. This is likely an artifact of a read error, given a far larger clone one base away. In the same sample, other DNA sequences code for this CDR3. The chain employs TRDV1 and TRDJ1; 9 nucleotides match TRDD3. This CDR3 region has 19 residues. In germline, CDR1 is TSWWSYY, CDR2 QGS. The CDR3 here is CALGEPPGLYWGTGDKLIF. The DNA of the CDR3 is TGCGCTCTTGGGGAACCACCGGGACTGTACTGGGGGACTGGCGATAAACTCATCTTT.

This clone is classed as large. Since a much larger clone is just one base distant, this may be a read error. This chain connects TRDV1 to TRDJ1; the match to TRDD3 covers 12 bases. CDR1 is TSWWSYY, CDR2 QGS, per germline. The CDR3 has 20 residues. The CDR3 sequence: CALGETMGEYWGILSDKPIF. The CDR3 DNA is TGTGCTCTTGGGGAAACAATGGGGGAGTACTGGGGGATACTTTCCGATAAACCCATCTTT.

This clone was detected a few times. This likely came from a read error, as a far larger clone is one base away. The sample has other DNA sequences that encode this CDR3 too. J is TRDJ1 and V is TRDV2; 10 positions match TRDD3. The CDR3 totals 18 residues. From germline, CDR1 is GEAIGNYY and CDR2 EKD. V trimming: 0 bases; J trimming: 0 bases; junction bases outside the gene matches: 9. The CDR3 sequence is CACDTLLGDKSYTDKLIF. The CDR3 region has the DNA TGTGCCTGTGACACCCTGCTGGGGGATAAATCGTACACCGATAAACTCATCTTT.

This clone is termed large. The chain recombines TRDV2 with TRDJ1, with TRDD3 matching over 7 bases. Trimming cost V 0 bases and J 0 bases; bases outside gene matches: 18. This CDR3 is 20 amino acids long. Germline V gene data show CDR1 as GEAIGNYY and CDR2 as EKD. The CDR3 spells CACDTITSENPLGHTDKLIF. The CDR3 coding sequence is TGTGCCTGTGACACCATTACATCCGAGAACCCACTGGGGCACACCGATAAACTCATCTTT.

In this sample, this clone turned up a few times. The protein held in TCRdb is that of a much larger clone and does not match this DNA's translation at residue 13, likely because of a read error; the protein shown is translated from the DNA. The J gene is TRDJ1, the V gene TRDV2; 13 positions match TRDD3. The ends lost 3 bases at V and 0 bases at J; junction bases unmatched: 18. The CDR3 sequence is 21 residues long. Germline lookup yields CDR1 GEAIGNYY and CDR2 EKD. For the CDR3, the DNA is TGTGCCTGTGACCTCGTCGGTGGTACTGGGGGATACGTCGGTTACACCGATAAACTCATCTTT. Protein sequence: CACDLVGGTGGYVGYTDKLIF.

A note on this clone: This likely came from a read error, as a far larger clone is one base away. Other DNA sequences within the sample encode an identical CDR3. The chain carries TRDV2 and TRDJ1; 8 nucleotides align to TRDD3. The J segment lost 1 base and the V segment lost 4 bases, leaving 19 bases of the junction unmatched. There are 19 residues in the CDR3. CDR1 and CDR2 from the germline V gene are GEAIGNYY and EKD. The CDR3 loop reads CACETLGELGDRVTDKLIF. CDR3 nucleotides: TGTGCCTGTGAGACCCTTGGGGAGCTGGGGGACAGGGTCACCGATAAACTCATCTTT.

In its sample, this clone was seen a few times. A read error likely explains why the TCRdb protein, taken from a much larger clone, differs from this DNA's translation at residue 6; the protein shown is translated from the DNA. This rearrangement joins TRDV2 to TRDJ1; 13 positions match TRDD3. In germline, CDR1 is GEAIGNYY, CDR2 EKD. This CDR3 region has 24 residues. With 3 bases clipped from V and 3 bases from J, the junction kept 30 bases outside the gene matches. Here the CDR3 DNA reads TGTGCCTGTGACGGGGCCTCCCCAACGGATCCACTGGGGGATACGCCCGTCTCGGCCGATAAACTCATCTTT. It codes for CACDGASPTDPLGDTPVSADKLIF.

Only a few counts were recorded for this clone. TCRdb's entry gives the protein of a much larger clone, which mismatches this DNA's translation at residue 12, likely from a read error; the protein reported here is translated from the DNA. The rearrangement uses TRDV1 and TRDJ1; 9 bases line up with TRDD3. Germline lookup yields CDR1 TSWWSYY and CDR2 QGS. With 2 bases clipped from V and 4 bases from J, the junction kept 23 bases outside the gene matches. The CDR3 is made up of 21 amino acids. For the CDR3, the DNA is TGTGCTCTTGGGGAATTCCTCCCCAGTCGGTACCGGGGGATACTGAGCGATAAACTCATCTTT. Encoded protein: CALGEFLPSRYRGILSDKLIF.

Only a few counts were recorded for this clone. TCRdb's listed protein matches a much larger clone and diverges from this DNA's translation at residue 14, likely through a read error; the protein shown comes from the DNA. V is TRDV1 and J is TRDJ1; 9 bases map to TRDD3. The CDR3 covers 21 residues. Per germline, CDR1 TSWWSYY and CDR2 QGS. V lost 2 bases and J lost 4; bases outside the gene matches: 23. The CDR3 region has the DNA TGTGCTCTTGGGGAATTCCTCCCCAGTCGGTACTGGGGGAAACTGAGCGATAAACTCATCTTT. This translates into CALGEFLPSRYWGKLSDKLIF.

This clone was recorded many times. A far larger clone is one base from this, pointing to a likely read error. CDR3 in amino acids: CACGGDSPTDPLGDTPVSADKLIF. CDR3 DNA sequence: TGTGCCTGTGGCGGGGACTCCCCAACGGATCCACTGGGGGATACGCCCGTCTCGGCCGATAAACTCATCTTT. The rearrangement uses TRDV2 and TRDJ1; TRDD3 matches at 13 bases. V shed 5 bases, J shed 3 bases, and the junction held 32 bases outside the gene matches. Germline values: CDR1 GEAIGNYY, CDR2 EKD. This CDR3 comprises 24 residues.

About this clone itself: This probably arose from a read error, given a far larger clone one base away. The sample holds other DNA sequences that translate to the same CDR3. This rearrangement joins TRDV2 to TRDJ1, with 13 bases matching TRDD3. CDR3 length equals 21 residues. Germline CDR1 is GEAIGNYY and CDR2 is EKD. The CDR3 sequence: CACDLVGGTGGYGGYTDKLIF. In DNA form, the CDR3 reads TGTGCCTGTGACCTCGTCGGTGGTACTGGGGGATACGGCGGTTACACCGATAAGCTCATCTTT.

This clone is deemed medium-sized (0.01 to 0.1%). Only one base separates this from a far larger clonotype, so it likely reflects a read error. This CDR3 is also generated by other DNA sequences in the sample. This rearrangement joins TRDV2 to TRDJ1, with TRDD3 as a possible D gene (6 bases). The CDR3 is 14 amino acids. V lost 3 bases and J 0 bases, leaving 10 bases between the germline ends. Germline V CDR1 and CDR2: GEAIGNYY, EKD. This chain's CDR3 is CACDPLGHTDKLIF. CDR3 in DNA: TGTGCCTGTGACCCCCTGGGGCACACCGATAAACTCATCTTT.

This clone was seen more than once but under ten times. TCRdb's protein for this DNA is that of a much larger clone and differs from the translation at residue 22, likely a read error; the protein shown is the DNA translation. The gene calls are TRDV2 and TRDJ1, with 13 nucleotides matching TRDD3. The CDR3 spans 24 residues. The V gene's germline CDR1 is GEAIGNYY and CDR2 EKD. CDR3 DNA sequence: TGTGCCTGTGACGGGGACTCCCCAACGGATCCACTGGGGGATACGCCCGTCTCGGCCGATAAACACATCTTT. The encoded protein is CACDGDSPTDPLGDTPVSADKHIF.

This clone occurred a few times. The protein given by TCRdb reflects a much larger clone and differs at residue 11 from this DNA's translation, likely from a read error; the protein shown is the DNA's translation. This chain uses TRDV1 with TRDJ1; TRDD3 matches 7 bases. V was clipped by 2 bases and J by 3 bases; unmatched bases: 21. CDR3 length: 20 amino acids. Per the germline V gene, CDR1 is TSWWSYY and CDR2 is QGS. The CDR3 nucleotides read TGTGCTCTTGGGGAAACAATGGGGGAGTACTGTGGGATACTTTCCGATAAACTCATCTTT. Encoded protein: CALGETMGEYCGILSDKLIF.

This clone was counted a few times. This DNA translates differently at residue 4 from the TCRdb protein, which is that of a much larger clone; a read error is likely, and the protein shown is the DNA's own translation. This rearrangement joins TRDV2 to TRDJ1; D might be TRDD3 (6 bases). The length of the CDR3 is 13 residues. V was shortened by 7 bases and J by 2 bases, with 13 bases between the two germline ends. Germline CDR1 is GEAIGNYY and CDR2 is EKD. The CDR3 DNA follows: TGTGCCTGCTCTCGGATACAGACCGATAAACTCATCTTT. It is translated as CACSRIQTDKLIF.

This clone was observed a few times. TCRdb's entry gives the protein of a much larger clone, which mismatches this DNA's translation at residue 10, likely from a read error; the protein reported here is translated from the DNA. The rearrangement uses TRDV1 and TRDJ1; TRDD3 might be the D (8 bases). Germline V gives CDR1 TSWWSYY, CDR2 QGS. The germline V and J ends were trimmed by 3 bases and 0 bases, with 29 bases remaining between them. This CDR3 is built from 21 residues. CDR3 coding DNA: TGTGCTCTTGGGGATCTTCCCTTCCTCGCCCTACTGGGGGTCAACACCGATAAACTCATCTTT. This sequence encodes CALGDLPFLALLGVNTDKLIF.

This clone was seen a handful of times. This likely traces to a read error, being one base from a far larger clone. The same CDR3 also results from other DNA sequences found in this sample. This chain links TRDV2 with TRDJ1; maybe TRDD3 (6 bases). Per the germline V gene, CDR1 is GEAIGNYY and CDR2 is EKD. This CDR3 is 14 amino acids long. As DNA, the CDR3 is TGTGCCTGTGACCCTCTGGGGCACACTGATAAACTCATCTTT. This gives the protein CACDPLGHTDKLIF.

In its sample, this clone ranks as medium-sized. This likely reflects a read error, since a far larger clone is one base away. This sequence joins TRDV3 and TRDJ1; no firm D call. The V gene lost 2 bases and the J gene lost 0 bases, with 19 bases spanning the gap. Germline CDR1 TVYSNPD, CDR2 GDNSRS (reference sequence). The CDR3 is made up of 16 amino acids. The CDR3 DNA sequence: TGTGCCTTTTTGGACAAGTGGGCTCAGTACACCGATAAACTCATCTTT. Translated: CAFLDKWAQYTDKLIF.

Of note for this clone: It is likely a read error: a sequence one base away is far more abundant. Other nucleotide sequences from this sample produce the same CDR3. CDR3: CACDTILGAPGRDTDKLIF. DNA for the CDR3: TGTGCTTGTGACACGATACTGGGGGCCCCCGGCCGGGACACCGATAAACTCATCTTT. V is TRDV2 and J is TRDJ1, with 8 bases fitting TRDD3. This CDR3 has 19 amino acids. The germline gives CDR1 GEAIGNYY, CDR2 EKD.

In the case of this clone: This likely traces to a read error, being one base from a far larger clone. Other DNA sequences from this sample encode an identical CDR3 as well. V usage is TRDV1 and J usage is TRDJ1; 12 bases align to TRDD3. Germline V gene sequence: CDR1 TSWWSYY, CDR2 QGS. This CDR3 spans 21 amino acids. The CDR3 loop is CALGKGFLRRTGGYSTDKLIF. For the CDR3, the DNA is TGTGCTCTTGGGAAGGGTTTCCTACGTCGTACTGGGGGATACTCAACCGATAAACTAATCTTT.

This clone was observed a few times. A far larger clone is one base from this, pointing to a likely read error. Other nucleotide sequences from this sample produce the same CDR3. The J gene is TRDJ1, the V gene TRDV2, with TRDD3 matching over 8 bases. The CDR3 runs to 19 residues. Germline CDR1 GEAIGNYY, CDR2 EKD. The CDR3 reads CACDTILGAPGRDTDKLIF. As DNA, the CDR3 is TGTGCCTGTGACACGATACTGGGGGCCCCCGGCCGGGACACCGACAAACTCATCTTT.

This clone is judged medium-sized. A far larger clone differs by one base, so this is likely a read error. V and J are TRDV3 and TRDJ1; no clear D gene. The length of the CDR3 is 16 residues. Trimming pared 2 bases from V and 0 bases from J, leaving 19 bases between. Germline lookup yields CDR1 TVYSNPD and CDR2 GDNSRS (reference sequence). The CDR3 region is CAFLGRWAQYTDKLIF. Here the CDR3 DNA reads TGTGCCTTTTTGGGCAGGTGGGCTCAGTACACCGATAAACTCATCTTT.

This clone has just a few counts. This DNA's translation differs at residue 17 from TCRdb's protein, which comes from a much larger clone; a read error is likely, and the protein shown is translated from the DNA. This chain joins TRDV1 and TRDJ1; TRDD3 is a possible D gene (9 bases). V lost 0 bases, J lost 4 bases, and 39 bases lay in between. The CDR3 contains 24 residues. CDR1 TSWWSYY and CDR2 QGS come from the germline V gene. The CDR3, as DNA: TGTGCTCTTGGGGAACTTTCCCATGGCCTTCCTATATGGGGGATAGTCTCTATAGGCGATAAACTCATCTTT. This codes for CALGELSHGLPIWGIVSIGDKLIF.

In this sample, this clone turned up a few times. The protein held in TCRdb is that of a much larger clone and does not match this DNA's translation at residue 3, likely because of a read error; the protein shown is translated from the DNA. Here the CDR3 DNA reads TGTGCCCGTGACGGGGACTCCCCAACGGATCCACTGGGGGATACGCCCGTCTCGGCCGATAAACTCATCTTT. Translating gives CARDGDSPTDPLGDTPVSADKLIF. The genes are TRDV2 and TRDJ1, with 13 bases fitting TRDD3. Germline loops: CDR1 GEAIGNYY, CDR2 EKD. The CDR3 totals 24 residues.